What follows is one TCR beta chain and its context. This clone occurred a few times. The antigen it recognizes is unknown. No per-base quality is available; no much larger clone lies one base away. Participants in the prospective study were enrolled through a virtual design, were aged 18 to 89 years, and lived in about 25 United States geographic areas. In the prospective study, participants were assigned to cohorts based on the clinical history participants reported in a screening survey and a study questionnaire. Exposed participants had been in contact with someone with a PCR-confirmed or clinician-diagnosed COVID-19 case within 2 weeks of study entry. Each participant in the prospective study had whole blood, serum and a nasopharyngeal or oropharyngeal swab collected by mobile phlebotomists. Participants in the prospective study had the option to provide additional blood draws and questionnaires over an approximately 2-month period. Prospective study blood samples were shipped either frozen or at room temperature before DNA extraction.

The data originate from a study of blood T cell repertoires in COVID-19 (dated by TCRdb to about 2020). For the wider study: Samples covering the acute and convalescent phases of COVID-19 were provided by collaborators in the United States, Italy and Spain. The samples were drawn from the first 160 participants of the ongoing ImmuneRACE study and from some 1,300 subjects provided by 6 global collaborators. Sample metadata almost always included a de-identified subject ID, COVID-19 status, age in years and sex. The prospective study material was composed of cDNA or gDNA derived from T cells, B-cell-depleted T cells, or PBMCs. Deeply sampled blood TCRbeta repertoires from subjects exposed to, actively infected with, or recovered from COVID-19 were included in the dataset. HLA class I and class II types, where available, came from metadata supplied by the sample provider rather than from assay-based typing. The repertoires were released in a freely available public database intended as a resource for research on the immune response to SARS-CoV-2.

CDR3 length: 15 amino acids, cysteine to phenylalanine. Of the read, only the CDR3 DNA is kept; its 45 bases are in frame from base 1. Per the germline V gene, SGHRS is the CDR1 and YFSETQ is the CDR2. V is clipped by 2 bases and J by 10 bases, and the sequence between their germline boundaries is 19 bases long. The immunoSEQ Assay, a bias-controlled multiplex PCR, was used to amplify TCRbeta CDR3 regions from genomic DNA. Per the authors' processing: Nucleated cell counts per sample were estimated from amplification of reference gene primers within the assay. To quantify the absolute abundance of each unique TCRbeta CDR3 rearrangement, sequence reads were collapsed and filtered. For each sample, productive Simpson clonality was calculated as the square root of Simpson's diversity index over productive rearrangements. Entries here come from immuneACCESS through TCRdb and include only in-frame sequences with V and J called. Some clones fail to appear in such tables; in the studies checked, an unresolved V gene covers under half of the shortfall, and the cause of the remainder is unknown. V, J and clone size were drawn from that table, and D and trimming were deduced from the DNA. This sample has approximately 250,000 clones in its table, and approximately 90% of those were observed once. The leading ten clones occupy about 3% of the sample.

Broad study findings and their caveats: The quantity of clinical and demographic metadata differed by source and by participant and was supplied without curation.

The sample consisted of PBMCs or T cells enriched from blood (not recorded which). This chain joins TRBV5-1 to TRBJ2-1; the D segment could be TRBD2, given 6 matching bases. The sequence was collected from a middle-aged man who had been exposed to COVID-19. CDR3 sequence: CASSFSGRDEGEQFF. The DNA is as follows: TGCGCCAGCAGCTTTAGCGGTAGAGACGAGGGGGAGCAGTTCTTC.